This TCR beta chain came from a study of CD8+ T cells in alopecia areata. RNA was extracted and reverse transcribed into cDNA as the sequencing template. Sequencing used immunoSEQ multiplex PCR; TCRdb keeps in-frame clones, though not all of them. This table has approximately 210,000 clones, 50% to 70% appearing once. Trimming cost V 0 bases and J 8 bases, with 14 bases left between them. CDR1 is SGHRS and CDR2 is YFSETQ in the germline V gene. The CDR3 extends over 14 amino acids. Treatment meaning: oral pan-JAK inhibitor, 5-10 mg twice daily. The sequence was collected from a human donor with alopecia areata. V is TRBV5-1 and J is TRBJ1-2; D gene ambiguous. Sequencing was performed on CD4+ T cells sorted from blood, taken around week 50, from a patient treated with tofacitinib. CDR3 amino acids: CASSLGQSFDGYTF. The CDR3, as DNA: TGCGCCAGCAGCTTGGGCCAGTCTTTTGACGGCTACACCTTC.